Below are 7 T cell receptor beta chains sequenced from a single sample in a study of T cell responses to AZD1222 COVID-19 vaccine. Clones were sequenced by immunoSEQ multiplex PCR, and TCRdb holds only the in-frame ones, with some missing. Here the sample spans around 110,000 clones, about 88% being singletons. Here the sequenced sample was peripheral blood, taken on day 0 of AZD1222 vaccination. The receptors stem from an adult in good health.

This chain joins TRBV7-2 and TRBJ2-7, with TRBD2 matching 8 bases. The germline gives CDR1 SGHTA, CDR2 FQGNSA. The V and J ends lost 5 bases and 6 bases, in that order; junction bases with no gene match: 12. The CDR3 extends over 15 amino acids. CDR3: CASSPGLGYVPEQYF. Written as DNA, the CDR3 is TGTGCCAGCAGCCCGGGACTAGGGTATGTCCCCGAGCAGTACTTC.

V usage is TRBV5-5 and J usage is TRBJ2-5, with D unresolved. Trimming left V 1 base short and J 2 bases short, with 6 bases between. CDR3 size: 13 residues. Germline CDR1 SGHKS, CDR2 YYEKEE (reference sequence). CDR3 DNA: TGTGCCAGCAGCTTGTTACAGCAAGAGACCCAGTACTTC. Protein: CASSLLQQETQYF.

V gene TRBV9 combines with J gene TRBJ2-6, with 10 bases matching TRBD2. Germline V CDR1 and CDR2: SGDLS, YYNGEE. This CDR3 contains 18 residues. The ends lost 4 bases at V and 0 bases at J; junction bases unmatched: 7. DNA of the CDR3: TGTGCCAGCAGCTTGTTAGCGGGGGGCTACTCTGGGGCCAACGTCCTGACTTTC. Amino acids: CASSLLAGGYSGANVLTF. The full variable domain, completed using reference TRBV9 and TRBJ2-6, is DSGVTQTPKHLITATGQRVTLRCSPRSGDLSVYWYQQSLDQGLQFLIQYYNGEERAKGNILERFSAQQFPDLHSELNLSSLELGDSALYFCASSLLAGGYSGANVLTFGAGSRLTVL.

This chain links TRBV24-1 with TRBJ2-1; TRBD1 is a possible D gene (6 bases). The CDR3 runs to 16 residues. Trimming removed 3 bases at V and 8 bases at J, with 19 bases between. Germline V gene lookup returns CDR1 KGHDR and CDR2 SFDVKD. The chain's CDR3 is CATSDHRDTGGHEQFF. The CDR3 DNA is TGTGCCACCAGTGATCACCGGGACACGGGTGGACATGAGCAGTTCTTC.

On this clone itself: This sample also contains other DNA sequences that code for the same CDR3. J is TRBJ2-7 and V is TRBV3-1 (or the pseudogene TRBV3-2); D is unresolved. The V end lost 1 base, the J end lost 6 bases, and 4 bases lay between the germline ends. CDR3 length: 11 residues. Germline V gives CDR1 LGHDT, CDR2 YNNKEL (reference sequence). The DNA for the CDR3 is TGTGCCAGCAGCCAAGTTGGCGAGCAGTACTTC. Protein product: CASSQVGEQYF.

The rearrangement links TRBV9 to TRBJ1-6, with no clear D. The length of the CDR3 is 15 residues. The V end lost 6 bases, the J end lost 8 bases, and 18 bases lay between the germline ends. Germline loops: CDR1 SGDLS, CDR2 YYNGEE. The chain's CDR3 is CASTRTALGDSPLHF. The DNA for the CDR3 is TGTGCCAGCACCCGGACGGCTTTGGGAGATTCACCCCTCCACTTT.

This chain uses TRBV11-1 with TRBJ1-6; no reliable D call. V lost 4 bases to trimming and J lost 5 bases, with 12 bases between them. Germline V gene data show CDR1 as SGHAT and CDR2 as FQDESV (reference sequence). The length of the CDR3 is 15 residues. For the CDR3, the DNA is TGTGCCAGCAGCTCCATGGGCTCTGATAATTCACCCCTCCACTTT. It is translated as CASSSMGSDNSPLHF.